The entry below gives a single T cell receptor beta chain sequence along with its context. Its antigen is not identified. Trimming removed 6 bases at V and 6 bases at J, with 14 bases between. The CDR3 contains 13 residues. Germline loops: CDR1 MNHNS, CDR2 SASEGT. The data derive from a study of CD8 T cells in ankylosing spondylitis. General observations from the study: There was a TCR beta motif, made of several highly homologous variants, that appeared characteristic of ankylosing spondylitis blood. It was reported that disease-linked clones were significantly enriched in matched ankylosing spondylitis synovial fluid.

TCRdb redid the calling of the 5' RACE reads with MiXCR, one entry per CDR3 protein. This sample has roughly 160,000 distinct CDR3 sequences, with 9.8% found just once. V gene TRBV6-1 combines with J gene TRBJ1-2; TRBD1 is a possible D gene (5 bases). The specimen sequenced was blood, either unsorted or a sorted T cell fraction (not recorded which). The receptor's source is a female donor with ankylosing spondylitis or in good health (not recorded which). CDR3 region: CASRPTKGDGYTF. CDR3 nucleotide sequence: TGTGCCAGCAGACCGACGAAAGGGGATGGCTACACCTTC.